This T cell receptor beta chain was sequenced during a study of CD8+ T cells in alopecia areata. Study-wide context: Tofacitinib therapy lasting 6 to 18 months was followed by 6 months off drug. Study-wide results and caveats: Resident alphabeta T-cell populations of normal skin are likewise subject to sequencing in scalp samples.

The study team obtained lesional scalp punch biopsies and peripheral blood from alopecia areata patients. This clone was counted a few times. The target antigen is unknown. As the sequencing template, cDNA was produced by extracting RNA and reverse transcribing it. The data were produced by immunoSEQ multiplex PCR, yet TCRdb's version contains in-frame clones alone and is incomplete. Of about 98,000 clones listed, nearly 45% are singletons. The sample consisted of CD4+ T cells sorted from blood. The TCR sequence derives from a human donor with alopecia areata.

As DNA, the CDR3 is TGCAGCGTTGGATTCTTGGTCGGGAGGGAAAATGAGCAGTTCTTC. It is translated as CSVGFLVGRENEQFF. The J gene is TRBJ2-1, the V gene TRBV29-1; 8 nucleotides agree with TRBD2. Looked up from germline, CDR1 is SQVTM and CDR2 is ANQGSEA. The CDR3 has 15 amino acids. V gave up 4 bases and J gave up 7 bases; unmatched junction bases: 12.